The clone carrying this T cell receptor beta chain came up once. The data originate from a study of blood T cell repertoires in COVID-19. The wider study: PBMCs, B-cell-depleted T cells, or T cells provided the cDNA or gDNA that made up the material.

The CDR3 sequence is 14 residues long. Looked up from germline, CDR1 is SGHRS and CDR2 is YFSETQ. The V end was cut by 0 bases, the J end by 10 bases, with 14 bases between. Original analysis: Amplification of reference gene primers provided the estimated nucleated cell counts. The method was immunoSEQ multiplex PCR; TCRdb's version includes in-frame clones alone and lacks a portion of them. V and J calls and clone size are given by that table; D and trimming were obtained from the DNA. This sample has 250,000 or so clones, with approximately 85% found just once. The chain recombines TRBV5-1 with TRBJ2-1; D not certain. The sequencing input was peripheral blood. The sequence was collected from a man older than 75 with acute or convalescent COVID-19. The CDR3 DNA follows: TGCGCCAGCAGCTTGGAGCTAGTGCCAAGGGAGCAGTTCTTC. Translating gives CASSLELVPREQFF.